This T cell receptor (beta chain) was retrieved from a study of identical twins. TCRdb itself ran the 5' RACE reads through MiXCR, one entry per CDR3 protein. The table includes about 200,000 distinct CDR3 sequences, around a tenth detected once. Trimming removed 2 bases from V and 7 bases from J, with 19 bases in between. This CDR3 comprises 15 residues. CDR1 and CDR2 (germline): DFQATT, SNEGSKA (reference sequence). About this clonotype itself: The antigen is unknown.

Findings and caveats of the study: Within cord blood, abundant beta clonotypes carried fewer insertions, but memory repertoires showed no such trend.

The sequence derives from a woman in her late teens or twenties in good health. The V gene is TRBV20-1, the J gene TRBJ2-3; D not certain. Material: memory (CD45RO+) T cells sorted from blood. DNA for the CDR3: TGCAGTGCTAGAATCGGTGGCCCCGAGGCGAATACGCAGTATTTT. Protein sequence: CSARIGGPEANTQYF.